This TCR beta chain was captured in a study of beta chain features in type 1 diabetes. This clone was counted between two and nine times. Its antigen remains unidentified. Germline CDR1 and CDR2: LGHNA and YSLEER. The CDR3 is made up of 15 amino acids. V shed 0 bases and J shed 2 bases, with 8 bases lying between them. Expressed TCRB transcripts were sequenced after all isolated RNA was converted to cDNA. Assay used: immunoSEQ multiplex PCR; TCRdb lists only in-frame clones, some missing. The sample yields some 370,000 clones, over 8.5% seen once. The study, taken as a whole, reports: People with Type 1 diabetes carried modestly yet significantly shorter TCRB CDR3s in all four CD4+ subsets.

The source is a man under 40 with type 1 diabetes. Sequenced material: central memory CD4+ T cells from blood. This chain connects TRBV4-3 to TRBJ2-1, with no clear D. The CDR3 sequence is CASSQDSSPYNEQFF. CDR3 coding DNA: TGCGCCAGCAGCCAAGATAGTAGCCCCTACAATGAGCAGTTCTTC.